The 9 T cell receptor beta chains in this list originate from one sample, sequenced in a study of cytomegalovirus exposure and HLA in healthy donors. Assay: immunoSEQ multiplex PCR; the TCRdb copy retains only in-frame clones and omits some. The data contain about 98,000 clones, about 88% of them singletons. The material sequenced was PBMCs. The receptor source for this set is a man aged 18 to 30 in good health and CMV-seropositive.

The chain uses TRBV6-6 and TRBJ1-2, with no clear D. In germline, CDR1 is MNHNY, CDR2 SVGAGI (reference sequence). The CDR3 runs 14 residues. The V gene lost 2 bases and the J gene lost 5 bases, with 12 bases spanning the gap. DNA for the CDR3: TGTGCCAGCAGTTACATGGGAGGTAGATATGGCTACACCTTC. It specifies CASSYMGGRYGYTF.

CDR3 sequence (DNA): TGTGCCAGCAGTACACAGGGTTGGTCCGGGGAGCTGTTTTTT. Protein product: CASSTQGWSGELFF. The chain links TRBV28 to TRBJ2-2; possibly TRBD1 for D (6 bases). CDR1 is MDHEN, CDR2 SYDVKM, per germline. V lost 5 bases and J 6 bases, leaving 13 bases between the germline ends. The length of the CDR3 is 14 residues. The complete variable domain, with remaining parts taken from reference TRBV28 and TRBJ2-2, reads DVKVTQSSRYLVKRTGEKVFLECVQDMDHENMFWYRQDPGLGLRLIYFSYDVKMKEKGDIPEGYSVSREKKERFSLILESASTNQTSMYLCASSTQGWSGELFFGEGSRLTVL.

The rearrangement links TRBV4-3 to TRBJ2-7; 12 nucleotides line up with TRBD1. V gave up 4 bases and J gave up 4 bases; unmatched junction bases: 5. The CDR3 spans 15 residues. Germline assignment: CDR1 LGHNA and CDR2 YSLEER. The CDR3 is CASSLGTGGVYEQYF. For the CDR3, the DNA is TGCGCCAGCAGCCTTGGGACAGGGGGCGTTTACGAGCAGTACTTC.

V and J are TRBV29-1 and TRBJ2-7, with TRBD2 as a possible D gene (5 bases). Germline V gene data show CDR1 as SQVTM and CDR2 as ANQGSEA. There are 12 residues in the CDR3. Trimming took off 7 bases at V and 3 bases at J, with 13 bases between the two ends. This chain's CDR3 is CSAREGVYEQYF. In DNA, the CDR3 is TGCAGCGCCCGGGAAGGAGTCTACGAGCAGTACTTC.

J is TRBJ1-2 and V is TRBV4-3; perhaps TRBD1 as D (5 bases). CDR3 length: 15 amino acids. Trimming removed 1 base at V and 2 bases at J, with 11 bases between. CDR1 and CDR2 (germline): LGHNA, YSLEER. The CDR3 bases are TGCGCCAGCAGCCAAGTACCCCCAGGGAACTATGGCTACACCTTC. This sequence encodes CASSQVPPGNYGYTF.

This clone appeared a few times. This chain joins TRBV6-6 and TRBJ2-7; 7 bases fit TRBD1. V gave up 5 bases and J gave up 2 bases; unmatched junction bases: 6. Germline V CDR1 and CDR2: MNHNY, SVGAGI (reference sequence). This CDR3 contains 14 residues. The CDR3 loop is CASSNRGRTYEQYF. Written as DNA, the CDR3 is TGTGCCAGCAGTAACAGGGGTCGAACCTACGAGCAGTACTTC.

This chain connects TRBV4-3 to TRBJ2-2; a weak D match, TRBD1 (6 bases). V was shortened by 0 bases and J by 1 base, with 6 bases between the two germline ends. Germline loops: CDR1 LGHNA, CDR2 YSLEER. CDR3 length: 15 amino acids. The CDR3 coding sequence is TGCGCCAGCAGCCAAGAGGGACAGAACACCGGGGAGCTGTTTTTT. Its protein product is CASSQEGQNTGELFF.

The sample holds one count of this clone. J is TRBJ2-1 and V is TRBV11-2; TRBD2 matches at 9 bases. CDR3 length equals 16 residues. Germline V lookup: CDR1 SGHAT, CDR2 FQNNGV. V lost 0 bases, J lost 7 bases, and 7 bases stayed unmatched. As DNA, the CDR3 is TGTGCCAGCAGCTTAGACGGCGGGGGGGCCTCGAATGAGCAGTTCTTC. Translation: CASSLDGGGASNEQFF.

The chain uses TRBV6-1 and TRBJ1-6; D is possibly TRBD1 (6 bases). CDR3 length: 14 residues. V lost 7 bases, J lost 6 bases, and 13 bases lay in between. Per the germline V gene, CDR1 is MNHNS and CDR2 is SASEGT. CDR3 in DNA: TGTGCCAGCACCCCTCAGGGGTTTAATTCACCCCTCCACTTT. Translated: CASTPQGFNSPLHF.